The 8 T cell receptor beta chains listed next were all sequenced from one sample in a study of T cell changes during pregnancy in multiple sclerosis. The protocol was immunoSEQ multiplex PCR, while the TCRdb copy is restricted to in-frame clones and leaves out a portion. The sample records about 36,000 clones, approximately 90% being singletons. The source was CD4+ T cells from peripheral blood mononuclear cells, collected after pregnancy. Source of these receptors: a female donor with multiple sclerosis, enrolled in a pregnancy study.

A single count supports this clone. The chain has TRBV18 and TRBJ1-1, with TRBD1 matching over 9 bases. Germline-derived CDR1 and CDR2 are KGHSH and LQKENI. With V trimmed by 6 bases and J by 3 bases, 8 bases remained unmatched. The CDR3 is made up of 15 amino acids. Here the CDR3 DNA reads TGTGCCAGCTCGCTATACAGGGGGCAGGACACTGAAGCTTTCTTT. Translating it yields CASSLYRGQDTEAFF.

The V gene is TRBV18, the J gene TRBJ2-2, with a weak D call TRBD1 (6 bases). V lost 1 base and J 4 bases, leaving 19 bases between the germline ends. Germline assignment: CDR1 KGHSH and CDR2 LQKENI. The CDR3 covers 18 residues. The CDR3 sequence: CASSPRTLDRLGTGELFF. The DNA for the CDR3 is TGTGCCAGCTCACCACGGACCCTAGACAGGCTGGGCACCGGGGAGCTGTTTTTT.

The chain links TRBV28 to TRBJ2-6, with 8 bases identical to TRBD1. This CDR3 has 15 amino acids. V was clipped by 3 bases and J by 7 bases; unmatched bases: 5. CDR1 is MDHEN and CDR2 is SYDVKM in the germline V gene. The CDR3 DNA is TGTGCCAGCAGTTTTGGACAGGGAATAGCCAACGTCCTGACTTTC. Its protein product is CASSFGQGIANVLTF.

The V call is TRBV4-2, the J call TRBJ2-5; maybe TRBD1 (5 bases). The germline V gene encodes CDR1 LGHNA and CDR2 YNFKEQ. CDR3 size: 18 residues. V lost 1 base, J lost 2 bases, and 20 bases lay in between. The CDR3 sequence: CASSQVSPRGLRQETQYF. In nucleotides, the CDR3 is TGTGCCAGCAGCCAAGTTTCACCTAGGGGTCTGCGGCAAGAGACCCAGTACTTC.

This clone has just one count. This chain links TRBV6-1 with TRBJ2-7; possibly TRBD2 for D (5 bases). The V gene's germline CDR1 is MNHNS and CDR2 SASEGT. Trimming took 3 bases from V and 9 from J, leaving 9 bases between them. The CDR3 contains 11 residues. In DNA form, the CDR3 reads TGTGCCAGCAGTGAGCGGGCAGGGCAGTACTTC. Encoded protein: CASSERAGQYF.

The chain carries TRBV18 and TRBJ2-7; 10 nucleotides line up with TRBD2. Germline V lookup: CDR1 KGHSH, CDR2 LQKENI. V was pared by 6 bases and J by 0 bases, with 8 bases of the junction left unmatched. The CDR3 contains 16 residues. The DNA for the CDR3 is TGTGCCAGCTCCGAATACACTAGCGGGACCTCCTACGAGCAGTACTTC. It yields the protein CASSEYTSGTSYEQYF.

The rearrangement uses TRBV6-5 and TRBJ1-1, with unresolved D. This CDR3 comprises 14 residues. V was pared by 7 bases and J by 1 base, with 13 bases between. Germline V gives CDR1 MNHEY, CDR2 SVGAGI. The DNA for the CDR3 is TGTGCCAGCACCCCCTCGGGAAGGAACACTGAAGCTTTCTTT. Amino acid sequence: CASTPSGRNTEAFF.

J is TRBJ2-5 and V is TRBV5-1; weak D call: TRBD1 (5 bases). The CDR3 consists of 15 residues. Germline CDR1 and CDR2: SGHRS and YFSETQ. The germline V and J ends were trimmed by 1 base and 0 bases, with 10 bases remaining between them. CDR3 in DNA: TGCGCCAGCAGCTTGAGGGGCACGTACCAAGAGACCCAGTACTTC. It translates to CASSLRGTYQETQYF. The whole variable domain, remainder taken from reference TRBV5-1 and TRBJ2-5, is KAGVTQTPRYLIKTRGQQVTLSCSPISGHRSVSWYQQTPGQGLQFLFEYFSETQRNKGNFPGRFSGRQFSNSRSEMNVSTLELGDSALYLCASSLRGTYQETQYFGPGTRLLVL.